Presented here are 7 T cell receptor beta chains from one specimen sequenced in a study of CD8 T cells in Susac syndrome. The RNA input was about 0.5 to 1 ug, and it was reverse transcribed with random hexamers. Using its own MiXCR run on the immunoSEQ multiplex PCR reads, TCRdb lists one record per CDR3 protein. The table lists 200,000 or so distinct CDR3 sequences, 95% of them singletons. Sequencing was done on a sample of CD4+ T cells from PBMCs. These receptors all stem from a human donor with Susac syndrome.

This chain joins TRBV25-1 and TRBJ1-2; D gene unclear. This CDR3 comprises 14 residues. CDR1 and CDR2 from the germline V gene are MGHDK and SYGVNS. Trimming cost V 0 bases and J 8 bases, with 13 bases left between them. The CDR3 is CASSEYKGMDGYTF. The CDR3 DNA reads TGTGCCAGCAGTGAATATAAAGGGATGGACGGCTACACCTTC.

CDR3 in amino acids: CASSSTGVETQYF. In nucleotides, the CDR3 is TGTGCCAGCAGCTCCACAGGGGTGGAGACCCAGTACTTC. The genes are TRBV7-9 and TRBJ2-5, with 7 bases matching TRBD1. CDR1 SEHNR and CDR2 FQNEAQ come from the germline V gene (reference sequence). Trimming took 4 bases from V and 5 from J; bases not matched to a gene: 4. The CDR3 has 13 residues.

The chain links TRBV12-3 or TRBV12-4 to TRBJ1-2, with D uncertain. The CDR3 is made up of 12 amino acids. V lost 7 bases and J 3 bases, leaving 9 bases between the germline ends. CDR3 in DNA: TGTGCCAGCACTGTCGACGACTATGGCTACACCTTC. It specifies CASTVDDYGYTF.

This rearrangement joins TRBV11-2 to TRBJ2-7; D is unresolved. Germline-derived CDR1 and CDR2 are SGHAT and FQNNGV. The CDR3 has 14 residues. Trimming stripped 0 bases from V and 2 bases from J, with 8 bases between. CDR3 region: CASSLDLVPYEQYF. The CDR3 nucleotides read TGTGCCAGCAGCTTAGACTTAGTCCCCTACGAGCAGTACTTC.

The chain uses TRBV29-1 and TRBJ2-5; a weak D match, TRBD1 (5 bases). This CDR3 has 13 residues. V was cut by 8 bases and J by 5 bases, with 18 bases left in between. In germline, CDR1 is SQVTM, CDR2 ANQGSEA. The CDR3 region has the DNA TGCAGCATCCCCATCCAGGGCACGGAGACCCAGTACTTC. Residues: CSIPIQGTETQYF.

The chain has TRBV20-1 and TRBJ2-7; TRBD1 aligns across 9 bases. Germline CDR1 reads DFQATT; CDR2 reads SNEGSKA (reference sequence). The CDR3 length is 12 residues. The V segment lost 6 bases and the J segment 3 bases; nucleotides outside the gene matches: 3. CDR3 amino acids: CSARDRVYEQYF. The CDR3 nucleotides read TGCAGTGCCAGGGACAGGGTCTACGAGCAGTACTTC.

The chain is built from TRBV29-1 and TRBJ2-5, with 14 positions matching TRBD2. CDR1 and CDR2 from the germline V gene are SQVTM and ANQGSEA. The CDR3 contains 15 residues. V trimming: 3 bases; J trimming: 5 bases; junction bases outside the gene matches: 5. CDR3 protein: CSVETSGGAGETQYF. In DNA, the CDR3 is TGCAGCGTTGAGACTAGCGGGGGGGCCGGGGAGACCCAGTACTTC.